The 16 T cell receptor beta chains presented below share a single source sample, sequenced in a study of blood T cell repertoires in COVID-19. Generated by immunoSEQ multiplex PCR, the TCRdb table keeps only in-frame clones and is missing some. The sample lists around 310,000 clones, around nine tenths occurring once. The sequencing input was peripheral blood. All receptors derive from a woman in her twenties or thirties with COVID-19, enrolled during active disease.

The chain has TRBV30 and TRBJ1-2, with D possibly matching TRBD1 (5 bases). The CDR3 is made up of 16 amino acids. Germline CDR1 is GTSNPN and CDR2 is SVGIG (reference sequence). Between the trimmed V and J ends, which lost 0 bases and 4 bases, there was a span of 18 bases. DNA of the CDR3: TGTGCCTGGAGTGTAAGGTTGGATGGACACCCCTATGGCTACACCTTC. It specifies CAWSVRLDGHPYGYTF.

CDR3 sequence reads: CASSQAGTGNSNQPQHF. The CDR3 DNA follows: TGTGCCAGCAGCCAAGCGGGGACAGGTAATAGCAATCAGCCCCAGCATTTT. The chain is built from TRBV28 and TRBJ1-5; 8 nucleotides match TRBD1. V was clipped by 6 bases and J by 0 bases; unmatched bases: 10. The germline gives CDR1 MDHEN, CDR2 SYDVKM. There are 17 residues in the CDR3.

V and J are TRBV29-1 and TRBJ2-1, with 9 positions matching TRBD2. Looked up from germline, CDR1 is SQVTM and CDR2 is ANQGSEA. Unmatched junction bases numbered 16, after V lost 7 bases and J lost 15 bases. This CDR3 region has 13 residues. The CDR3 DNA follows: TGCAGCGGGACTAGCGCGAGCCGACTAGGGCCGTTCTTC. Amino acids: CSGTSASRLGPFF.

CDR3 DNA: TGTGCCAGCAGGCCAGGGGGCAATGAGCAGTTCTTC. Amino acid sequence: CASRPGGNEQFF. The V call is TRBV2, the J call TRBJ2-1, with TRBD1 identical over 7 bases. Trimming removed 6 bases from V and 6 bases from J; junction bases left unmatched: 2. This CDR3 spans 12 amino acids. Germline lookup yields CDR1 SNHLY and CDR2 FYNNEI.

J is TRBJ1-5 and V is TRBV28; 10 bases fit TRBD1. CDR1 is MDHEN and CDR2 is SYDVKM in the germline V gene. Unmatched junction bases numbered 6, after V lost 9 bases and J lost 4 bases. This CDR3 region has 14 residues. The CDR3 DNA sequence: TGTGCCAGAGACAGGGGGCAAAGGAATCAGCCCCAGCATTTT. The encoded protein is CARDRGQRNQPQHF.

This clone was counted once. The chain joins TRBV30 to TRBJ1-5; 7 bases are shared with TRBD1. The CDR3 consists of 13 residues. The germline gives CDR1 GTSNPN, CDR2 SVGIG (reference sequence). Trimming removed 7 bases from V and 7 bases from J; junction bases left unmatched: 10. Written as DNA, the CDR3 is TGTGCCTCGTCCCGGGACAGATTACAGCCCCAGCATTTT. This sequence encodes CASSRDRLQPQHF.

The chain recombines TRBV5-1 with TRBJ2-7, with TRBD2 matching 7 bases. The CDR3 consists of 16 residues. J was trimmed by 0 bases and V by 0 bases; bases with no gene match: 6. Germline lookup yields CDR1 SGHRS and CDR2 YFSETQ. CDR3 region: CASSLDAGGSSYEQYF. Here the CDR3 DNA reads TGCGCCAGCAGCTTGGATGCTGGCGGGAGCTCCTACGAGCAGTACTTC.

V is TRBV11-2 and J is TRBJ2-3; D not resolved. V shed 1 base and J shed 4 bases, with 6 bases lying between them. Germline CDR1 reads SGHAT; CDR2 reads FQNNGV. The CDR3 totals 13 residues. The DNA for the CDR3 is TGTGCCAGCAGCTTAGCGCGGCCAGATACGCAGTATTTT. It yields the protein CASSLARPDTQYF.

The chain links TRBV28 to TRBJ2-7; D is uncertain. Trimming stripped 5 bases from V and 3 bases from J, with 8 bases between. The CDR3 loop spans 12 amino acids. Germline CDR1 reads MDHEN; CDR2 reads SYDVKM. CDR3 protein: CASSDTFYEQYF. The CDR3 region has the DNA TGTGCCAGCAGTGACACTTTCTACGAGCAGTACTTC.

The chain carries TRBV29-1 and TRBJ2-2; no definite D call. V lost 1 base to trimming and J lost 6 bases, with 6 bases between them. Germline CDR1 reads SQVTM; CDR2 reads ANQGSEA. The CDR3 runs 12 residues. The CDR3 here is CSVEGAAGELFF. In nucleotides, the CDR3 is TGCAGCGTTGAAGGGGCCGCCGGGGAGCTGTTTTTT.

This clone has only one observation. The V and J genes are TRBV27 and TRBJ1-5, with TRBD1 matching 7 bases. CDR3 size: 15 residues. J gave up 0 bases and V 9 bases, and 8 bases lay outside the gene matches. Germline loops: CDR1 MNHEY, CDR2 SMNVEV (reference sequence). CDR3 sequence (DNA): TGTGCCAGTTCACCTGGGACAGTTAGCAATCAGCCCCAGCATTTT. Its translation: CASSPGTVSNQPQHF.

The chain employs TRBV7-2 and TRBJ2-5; 7 nucleotides align to TRBD2. Germline V CDR1 and CDR2: SGHTA, FQGNSA. This CDR3 spans 14 amino acids. The V gene end was trimmed by 7 bases and the J gene end by 1 base; junction bases not matched to a gene: 6. The CDR3 region is CASKVTSFQETQYF. In DNA, the CDR3 is TGTGCCAGCAAGGTGACTAGCTTCCAAGAGACCCAGTACTTC. The full variable domain, its missing parts supplied by reference TRBV7-2 and TRBJ2-5, is GAGVSQSPSNKVTEKGKDVELRCDPISGHTALYWYRQSLGQGLEFLIYFQGNSAPDKSGLPSDRFSAERTGGSVSTLTIQRTQQEDSAVYLCASKVTSFQETQYFGPGTRLLVL.

The chain recombines TRBV20-1 with TRBJ2-7, with D perhaps TRBD2 (5 bases). Trimming removed 3 bases from V and 3 bases from J, with 15 bases in between. Germline V gene sequence: CDR1 DFQATT, CDR2 SNEGSKA (reference sequence). The CDR3 extends over 14 amino acids. CDR3 DNA sequence: TGCAGTGCTAGTCCGAGCGGAGAGAACTACGAGCAGTACTTC. It codes for CSASPSGENYEQYF.

The CDR3 loop is CASSLLASVIINEQFF. CDR3 bases: TGTGCCAGCAGCTTACTAGCGAGCGTCATTATCAATGAGCAGTTCTTC. This rearrangement joins TRBV7-8 to TRBJ2-1; D may be TRBD2 (6 bases). V was cut by 2 bases and J by 6 bases, with 17 bases left in between. From germline, CDR1 is SGHVS and CDR2 FQNEAQ. CDR3 size: 16 residues.

The chain couples TRBV28 to TRBJ2-3; the match to TRBD2 covers 10 bases. Germline CDR1 reads MDHEN; CDR2 reads SYDVKM. J was trimmed by 4 bases and V by 3 bases; bases with no gene match: 7. The CDR3 is made up of 16 amino acids. The CDR3 protein is CASSFWASGSPDTQYF. The DNA for the CDR3 is TGTGCCAGCAGTTTCTGGGCTAGCGGGAGTCCAGATACGCAGTATTTT.

The chain recombines TRBV5-1 with TRBJ2-5, with 7 bases aligning to TRBD1. V lost 2 bases and J lost 3; bases outside the gene matches: 10. Germline CDR1 reads SGHRS; CDR2 reads YFSETQ. The length of the CDR3 is 16 residues. DNA for the CDR3: TGCGCCAGCAGCTTTCCCTCGGGACAGATGAAAGAGACCCAGTACTTC. Its protein is CASSFPSGQMKETQYF.